The table lists the clone carrying this T cell receptor beta chain with many counts. Its antigen is unknown. TCRdb reanalyzed the PCR reads with MiXCR. The sample yields tens of thousands of clones, roughly an eighth seen once. The entire patient cohort was treatment-naive prior to thyroid surgery. The data belong to a study of metastatic and nonmetastatic thyroid tumors. Study context: Malignant and benign thyroid patients had repertoires compared in peripheral blood and tumor or nodule tissue. Study-wide points: Compared with benign nodules, malignant thyroid tumors were reported to have significantly higher TCR beta diversity in both blood and tumor.

The CDR3 extends over 13 amino acids. The V gene lost 11 bases and the J gene lost 1 base, with 15 bases spanning the gap. Germline-derived CDR1 and CDR2 are ENHRY and SYGVKD. This TCR was sampled from a male donor with papillary thyroid cancer or a benign thyroid nodule (not recorded which). Some clones in this sample may be carry-over from other donors' samples. The sample taken for sequencing was blood. This chain uses TRBV10-3 with TRBJ2-7, with D perhaps matching TRBD2 (5 bases). The CDR3 region has the DNA TGTGCCTCCCGGCCAGAGGGTTCCTACGAGCAGTACTTC. Translated, it gives CASRPEGSYEQYF.